Sequencing of this T cell receptor (beta chain) was carried out in a study of blood T cell repertoires in COVID-19. About the study: T cells, B-cell-depleted T cells, or PBMCs supplied cDNA or gDNA.

Generated by immunoSEQ multiplex PCR, the TCRdb table keeps only in-frame clones and is missing some. The sample shows about 160,000 clones, about 80% of them seen only once. CDR1 SGHDT and CDR2 YYEEEE come from the germline V gene. The CDR3 has 12 amino acids. V dropped 1 base and J dropped 8 bases, with 9 bases sitting between them. Recruits, aged about 18 to 95 years, lived in 20 to 30 US areas. The study counted Cohort 3 donors as recovered given two negative PCRs, clearance, or symptom resolution. This receptor was identified in an older woman who had recovered from COVID-19. The chain combines TRBV5-6 with TRBJ1-2; D is uncertain. The sample comprised PBMCs or T cells enriched from blood (not recorded which). The CDR3 DNA is TGTGCCAGCAGCTTGTACGGGTACGGCTACACCTTC. This codes for CASSLYGYGYTF.